What follows are 29 T cell receptor beta chains derived from one specimen sequenced in a study of blood T cell repertoires in COVID-19. Clones were read by immunoSEQ multiplex PCR, and TCRdb kept only the in-frame ones, dropping some. The sample lists 50,000 to 55,000 clones, approximately 90% occurring once. Sequencing input: peripheral blood. The receptors were sampled from a man at least 80 years old with acute or convalescent COVID-19.

This chain connects TRBV4-1 to TRBJ1-2, with 7 positions matching TRBD1. Germline CDR1 and CDR2: MGHRA and YSYEKL. The V gene end was trimmed by 0 bases and the J gene end by 4 bases; junction bases not matched to a gene: 5. The CDR3 length is 15 residues. CDR3: CASSQERTGRYGYTF. The CDR3 DNA follows: TGCGCCAGCAGCCAAGAACGGACAGGCCGCTATGGCTACACCTTC.

V usage is TRBV6-4 and J usage is TRBJ1-1, with 9 bases fitting TRBD1. This CDR3 contains 15 residues. CDR1 and CDR2 (germline): MRHNA, SNTAGT. Germline trimming cut 6 bases from V and 2 bases from J; bases unmatched to any gene: 7. CDR3 bases: TGTGCCAGCAGGGAACAGGGGGCGCCTAACACTGAAGCTTTCTTT. Translating it yields CASREQGAPNTEAFF.

The gene calls are TRBV2 and TRBJ1-5; TRBD1 is a possible D gene (6 bases). Germline-derived CDR1 and CDR2 are SNHLY and FYNNEI. CDR3 length: 14 amino acids. Trimming stripped 6 bases from V and 2 bases from J, with 11 bases between. CDR3 protein: CASRGDTRNQPQHF. In DNA form, the CDR3 reads TGTGCCAGCAGGGGGGACACCCGCAATCAGCCCCAGCATTTT.

The rearrangement joins TRBV2 to TRBJ1-6, with unresolved D. Deletions cut 7 bases from V and 6 bases from J, with 16 bases between. Per germline, CDR1 SNHLY and CDR2 FYNNEI. The CDR3 runs 15 residues. CDR3 amino acids: CASTQVEGGNSPLHF. As DNA, the CDR3 is TGTGCCAGCACCCAAGTCGAGGGCGGTAATTCACCCCTCCACTTT.

This chain links TRBV5-5 with TRBJ1-2; possibly TRBD1 for D (5 bases). Trimming took off 4 bases at V and 5 bases at J, with 12 bases between the two ends. The CDR3 runs to 13 residues. Germline V gene sequence: CDR1 SGHKS, CDR2 YYEKEE (reference sequence). In DNA, the CDR3 is TGTGCCAGCAGCCCCGACAGTGGGTATGGCTACACCTTC. It is translated as CASSPDSGYGYTF.

The chain couples TRBV11-2 to TRBJ1-5, with a possible D match to TRBD1 (5 bases). This CDR3 has 14 residues. Germline values: CDR1 SGHAT, CDR2 FQNNGV. V lost 2 bases to trimming and J lost 0 bases, with 5 bases between them. DNA of the CDR3: TGTGCCAGCAGCTTACAGGGTAGCAATCAGCCCCAGCATTTT. Protein product: CASSLQGSNQPQHF.

V usage is TRBV5-1 and J usage is TRBJ1-1; weak D call: TRBD1 (5 bases). CDR3 size: 15 residues. V shed 0 bases and J shed 4 bases, with 13 bases lying between them. Germline V lookup: CDR1 SGHRS, CDR2 YFSETQ. This chain's CDR3 is CASSLAARAGTEAFF. The CDR3 nucleotides are TGCGCCAGCAGCTTGGCAGCCAGGGCTGGCACTGAAGCTTTCTTT.

This clone was found once. This chain links TRBV4-3 with TRBJ2-3, with TRBD2 matching 9 bases. The trim removed 4 bases at V and 5 bases at J, leaving 7 bases unmatched. Germline loops: CDR1 LGHNA, CDR2 YSLEER. The length of the CDR3 is 15 residues. This CDR3 reads CASSLERGAGDTQYF. In DNA, the CDR3 is TGCGCCAGCAGCCTCGAGCGGGGGGCGGGAGATACGCAGTATTTT.

Only one count was recorded for this clone. The CDR3, as DNA: TGTGCCAGCACCCTGCTGGGCGGGGGTTCTTTCTTT. Residues: CASTLLGGGSFF. The chain combines TRBV3-1 (or the pseudogene TRBV3-2) with TRBJ1-1, with D possibly TRBD1 on 5 matching bases. There are 12 residues in the CDR3. Between the trimmed V and J ends, which lost 7 bases and 12 bases, there was a span of 18 bases. CDR1 is LGHDT, CDR2 YNNKEL, per germline (reference sequence).

This clone was seen a handful of times. V is TRBV25-1 and J is TRBJ1-6, with TRBD1 matching over 9 bases. Unmatched junction bases numbered 6, after V lost 5 bases and J lost 7 bases. The CDR3 loop spans 15 amino acids. Per germline, CDR1 MGHDK and CDR2 SYGVNS. This chain's CDR3 is CASSSWTGDNSPLHF. For the CDR3, the DNA is TGTGCCAGCAGTTCATGGACAGGGGACAATTCACCCCTCCACTTT.

This clone showed up just once. The chain couples TRBV19 to TRBJ2-4; maybe TRBD1 (6 bases). This CDR3 has 17 amino acids. V was shortened by 6 bases and J by 3 bases, with 21 bases between the two germline ends. Germline V gene sequence: CDR1 LNHDA, CDR2 SQIVND (reference sequence). The CDR3 spells CASSSLQGTRYKNIQYF. The CDR3 DNA follows: TGTGCCAGTAGCTCCTTACAGGGCACACGATACAAAAACATTCAGTACTTC.

The chain carries TRBV12-3 or TRBV12-4 and TRBJ2-7; D unclear. The CDR3 loop spans 13 amino acids. V shed 2 bases and J shed 5 bases, with 10 bases lying between them. This CDR3 reads CASSLSPLHEQYF. The DNA for the CDR3 is TGTGCCAGCAGTTTATCCCCCCTCCACGAGCAGTACTTC.

The gene calls are TRBV11-2 and TRBJ1-6, with 8 bases identical to TRBD1. The V and J ends lost 5 bases and 4 bases, in that order; junction bases with no gene match: 4. This CDR3 is 15 amino acids long. CDR1 and CDR2 from the germline V gene are SGHAT and FQNNGV. The CDR3 region has the DNA TGTGCCAGCAGCCCCGACAGGGGTTATAATTCACCCCTCCACTTT. It encodes CASSPDRGYNSPLHF.

This clone was seen just once. The chain combines TRBV5-4 with TRBJ2-5; D is ambiguous. V was cut by 0 bases and J by 5 bases, with 8 bases left in between. Per germline, CDR1 SGHNT and CDR2 YYREEE (reference sequence). The CDR3 spans 13 residues. CDR3 residues: CASSLGVKETQYF. The CDR3 region has the DNA TGTGCCAGCAGCTTGGGAGTGAAGGAGACCCAGTACTTC.

CDR3 bases: TGTGCCAGCAGCGTAGTCCACGGGACAGGGGCTTATGGCTACACCTTC. Protein product: CASSVVHGTGAYGYTF. The V call is TRBV9, the J call TRBJ1-2; 10 bases fit TRBD1. This CDR3 spans 16 amino acids. Germline V gene sequence: CDR1 SGDLS, CDR2 YYNGEE. The ends lost 0 bases at V and 5 bases at J; junction bases unmatched: 7.

V is TRBV7-2 and J is TRBJ1-4; TRBD1 agrees at 8 bases. The CDR3 is made up of 15 amino acids. Trimming cost V 4 bases and J 7 bases; bases outside gene matches: 8. Per germline, CDR1 SGHTA and CDR2 FQGNSA. In DNA, the CDR3 is TGTGCCAGCAGCTCCCAGGGGGCGGGTAGTGAAAAACTGTTTTTT. Its translation is CASSSQGAGSEKLFF. The variable domain in full, completed from reference TRBV7-2 and TRBJ1-4, reads GAGVSQSPSNKVTEKGKDVELRCDPISGHTALYWYRQSLGQGLEFLIYFQGNSAPDKSGLPSDRFSAERTGGSVSTLTIQRTQQEDSAVYLCASSSQGAGSEKLFFGSGTQLSVL.

The chain combines TRBV30 with TRBJ2-1, with 8 bases that match TRBD1. The CDR3 runs to 14 residues. Germline V gene lookup returns CDR1 GTSNPN and CDR2 SVGIG (reference sequence). After removal of 5 bases from V and 4 bases from J, the junction contained 7 bases not matched to a gene. The CDR3 DNA follows: TGTGCCTGGTGGCCGGGACAGGCTTACAATGAGCAGTTCTTC. This gives the protein CAWWPGQAYNEQFF.

The V call is TRBV9, the J call TRBJ2-6; 10 bases align to TRBD1. V lost 4 bases to trimming and J lost 0 bases; unmatched junction nucleotides: 7. This CDR3 contains 18 residues. Germline V gives CDR1 SGDLS, CDR2 YYNGEE. Here the CDR3 reads CASSPTGQGNSGANVLTF. DNA for the CDR3: TGTGCCAGCAGCCCGACGGGACAGGGGAACTCTGGGGCCAACGTCCTGACTTTC.

This clone was observed a handful of times. The V call is TRBV5-4, the J call TRBJ1-6; D call uncertain. CDR3 length equals 14 residues. Germline CDR1 and CDR2: SGHNT and YYREEE (reference sequence). V lost 3 bases, J lost 7 bases, and 11 bases lay in between. The CDR3 region is CASSSERENSPLHF. In nucleotides, the CDR3 is TGTGCCAGCAGCTCCGAGCGGGAGAATTCACCCCTCCACTTT.

The chain has TRBV6-6 and TRBJ2-5; the D is unclear. The V gene lost 7 bases and the J gene lost 4 bases, with 10 bases spanning the gap. Germline values: CDR1 MNHNY, CDR2 SVGAGI (reference sequence). CDR3 length equals 12 residues. This chain's CDR3 is CASNLSGETQYF. The CDR3 region has the DNA TGTGCCAGCAATTTGAGTGGAGAGACCCAGTACTTC.

This clone was counted a single time. The chain employs TRBV20-1 and TRBJ2-3; 7 nucleotides match TRBD1. V lost 3 bases, J lost 2 bases, and 5 bases stayed unmatched. CDR3 length: 14 residues. The V gene's germline CDR1 is DFQATT and CDR2 SNEGSKA (reference sequence). CDR3 sequence: CSASAQGSTDTQYF. The CDR3 bases are TGCAGTGCTAGTGCACAGGGGTCCACAGATACGCAGTATTTT.

The chain joins TRBV5-4 to TRBJ2-5; TRBD2 matches 11 bases. Trimming removed 4 bases from V and 5 bases from J; junction bases left unmatched: 7. This CDR3 spans 15 amino acids. The V gene's germline CDR1 is SGHNT and CDR2 YYREEE (reference sequence). The CDR3 nucleotides read TGTGCCAGCAGCCATCTAGCGGGGGGAGGGGAGACCCAGTACTTC. Protein: CASSHLAGGGETQYF.

The V gene is TRBV5-8, the J gene TRBJ2-2; D ambiguous. V was clipped by 6 bases and J by 0 bases, with 15 bases between them. Per the germline V gene, CDR1 is SGHTS and CDR2 is YDEGEE. The length of the CDR3 is 16 residues. The CDR3 sequence: CASMVRGITNTGELFF. In nucleotides, the CDR3 is TGTGCCAGCATGGTCAGAGGAATTACGAACACCGGGGAGCTGTTTTTT.

This clone was counted once. The chain recombines TRBV5-5 with TRBJ1-3; 7 nucleotides line up with TRBD1. With 0 bases clipped from V and 6 bases from J, the junction kept 9 bases outside the gene matches. The CDR3 length is 16 residues. Germline CDR1 reads SGHKS; CDR2 reads YYEKEE (reference sequence). In DNA form, the CDR3 reads TGTGCCAGCAGCTTGGCCGCGTCAGGGGGAGAAAACACCATATATTTT. Protein sequence: CASSLAASGGENTIYF.

The DNA for the CDR3 is TGTGCCAGCAGCTCACGGGACAGCCAACTCACAGATACGCAGTATTTT. Translation: CASSSRDSQLTDTQYF. This chain uses TRBV5-4 with TRBJ2-3, with 7 positions matching TRBD1. Germline CDR1 and CDR2: SGHNT and YYREEE (reference sequence). CDR3 length equals 16 residues. Trimming removed 3 bases from V and 2 bases from J; junction bases left unmatched: 9.

The V gene is TRBV11-3, the J gene TRBJ1-1; 7 bases are shared with TRBD1. The ends lost 6 bases at V and 1 base at J; junction bases unmatched: 2. The CDR3 length is 13 residues. Germline loops: CDR1 SGHNT, CDR2 YENEEA. The CDR3 DNA reads TGTGCCAGCAGTACAGGGGCGAACACTGAAGCTTTCTTT. The encoded protein is CASSTGANTEAFF.

V gene TRBV7-9 combines with J gene TRBJ2-3; D possibly corresponds to TRBD1 (6 bases). V was cut by 1 base and J by 5 bases, with 16 bases left in between. Looked up from germline, CDR1 is SEHNR and CDR2 is FQNEAQ (reference sequence). There are 16 residues in the CDR3. Here the CDR3 DNA reads TGTGCCAGCAGCTTAGTGGGGGCTAATGAAAAAGATACGCAGTATTTT. This encodes CASSLVGANEKDTQYF.

This chain uses TRBV5-1 with TRBJ2-2; 10 nucleotides align to TRBD1. J lost 6 bases, V lost 7 bases, and 6 bases had no gene match. The CDR3 contains 14 residues. CDR1 and CDR2 (germline): SGHRS, YFSETQ. DNA for the CDR3: TGCGCCAGCTGCCGGGACAGGGGCCCCGGGGAGCTGTTTTTT. Its protein is CASCRDRGPGELFF.

This chain joins TRBV29-1 and TRBJ1-1, with a possible D match to TRBD1 (6 bases). Germline V gene lookup returns CDR1 SQVTM and CDR2 ANQGSEA. This CDR3 is 13 amino acids long. The V gene lost 4 bases and the J gene lost 2 bases, with 11 bases spanning the gap. The CDR3 is CSVAPGQNTEAFF. The CDR3 nucleotides are TGCAGCGTTGCTCCGGGACAAAACACTGAAGCTTTCTTT.